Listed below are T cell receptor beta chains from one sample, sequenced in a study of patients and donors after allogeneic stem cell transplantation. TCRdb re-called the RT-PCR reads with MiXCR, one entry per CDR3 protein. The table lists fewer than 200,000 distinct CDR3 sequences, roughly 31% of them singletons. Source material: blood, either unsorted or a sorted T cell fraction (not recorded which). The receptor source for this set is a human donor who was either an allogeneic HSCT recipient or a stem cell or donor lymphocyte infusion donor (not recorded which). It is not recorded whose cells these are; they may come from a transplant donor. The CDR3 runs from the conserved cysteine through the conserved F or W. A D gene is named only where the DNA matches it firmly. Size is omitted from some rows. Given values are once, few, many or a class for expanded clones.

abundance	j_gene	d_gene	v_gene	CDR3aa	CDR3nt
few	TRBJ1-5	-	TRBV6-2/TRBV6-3	CASSYVGNQPQHF	TGTGCCAGCAGTTACGTCGGAAATCAGCCCCAGCATTTT
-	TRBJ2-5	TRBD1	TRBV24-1	CATSAAETGGETQYF	TGTGCCACCAGTGCCGCGGAGACAGGGGGGGAGACCCAGTACTTC
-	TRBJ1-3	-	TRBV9	CASSVGPGGGNTIYF	TGTGCCAGCAGCGTAGGCCCGGGAGGGGGAAACACCATATATTTT
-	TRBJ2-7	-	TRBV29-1	CSAEGGSESSYEQYF	TGCAGCGCTGAGGGTGGTAGCGAGAGCTCCTACGAGCAGTACTTC
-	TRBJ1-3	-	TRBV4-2	CASSQESPVGYSGNTIYF	TGTGCCAGCAGCCAAGAATCCCCAGTGGGATACTCTGGAAACACCATATATTTT
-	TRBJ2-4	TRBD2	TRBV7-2	CASSSPLAGGYGSKNIQYF	TGTGCCAGCAGCTCACCTCTAGCGGGAGGGTACGGAAGCAAAAACATTCAGTACTTC
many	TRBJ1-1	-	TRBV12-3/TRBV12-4	CASSGGQPNTEAFF	TGTGCCAGCAGCGGGGGGCAGCCGAACACTGAAGCTTTCTTT
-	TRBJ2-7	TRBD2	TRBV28	CASTLLGLAGTYEQYF	TGTGCCAGCACTCTCCTCGGACTAGCTGGGACCTACGAGCAGTACTTC
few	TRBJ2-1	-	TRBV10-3	CAISVLSGRNNEQFF	TGTGCCATCAGTGTGCTGTCTGGACGTAACAATGAGCAGTTCTTC
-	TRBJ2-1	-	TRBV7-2	CASSPSVLTGSYNEQFF	TGTGCCAGCAGCCCCTCGGTGTTAACGGGCTCCTACAATGAGCAGTTCTTC
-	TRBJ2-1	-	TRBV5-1	CASSLIGYNEQFF	TGCGCCAGCAGCTTGATCGGGTACAATGAGCAGTTCTTC
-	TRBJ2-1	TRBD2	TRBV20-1	CSAKSGTSGYNEQFF	TGCAGTGCCAAATCCGGGACTAGCGGGTACAATGAGCAGTTCTTC
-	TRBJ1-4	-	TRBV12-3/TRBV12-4	CASSLMGRSEKLFF	TGTGCCAGCAGTTTGATGGGGCGGTCGGAAAAACTGTTTTTT
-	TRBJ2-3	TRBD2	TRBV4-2	CASSQEQLSGGSTDTQYF	TGTGCCAGCAGCCAAGAGCAGCTTAGCGGGGGTAGCACAGATACGCAGTATTTT
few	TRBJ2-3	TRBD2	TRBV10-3	CAISDGLAGGDTQYF	TGTGCCATCAGTGACGGACTAGCGGGGGGAGATACGCAGTATTTT
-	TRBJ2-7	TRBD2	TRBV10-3	CAISQREAEYEQYF	TGTGCCATCAGCCAGCGGGAGGCAGAGTACGAGCAGTACTTC
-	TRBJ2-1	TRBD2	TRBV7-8	CASSRLRLAGENEQFF	TGTGCCAGCAGCCGCCTCCGACTAGCGGGAGAGAATGAGCAGTTCTTC
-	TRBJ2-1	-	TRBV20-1	CSARGGPLAIYNEQFF	TGCAGTGCTAGGGGGGGACCCCTTGCAATATACAATGAGCAGTTCTTC
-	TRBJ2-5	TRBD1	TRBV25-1	CASSELTGVQETQYF	TGTGCCAGCAGTGAGCTGACAGGGGTGCAAGAGACCCAGTACTTC
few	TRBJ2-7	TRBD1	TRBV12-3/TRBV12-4	CASSGQGRGSYEQYF	TGTGCCAGCAGTGGACAGGGGAGGGGCTCCTACGAGCAGTACTTC
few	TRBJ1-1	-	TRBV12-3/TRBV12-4	CASSSFGFKGVNTEAFF	TGTGCCAGCAGTTCTTTTGGTTTTAAAGGTGTGAACACTGAAGCTTTCTTT
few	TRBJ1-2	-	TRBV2	CASRETLPGHYGYTF	TGTGCCAGCAGGGAAACCCTCCCGGGCCACTATGGCTACACCTTC
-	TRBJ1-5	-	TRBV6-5	CASSYSLDQPQHF	TGTGCCAGCAGTTACTCGCTCGATCAGCCCCAGCATTTT
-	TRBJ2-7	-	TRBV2	CASRGTSYEQYF	TGTGCCAGCAGAGGGACTTCCTACGAGCAGTACTTC
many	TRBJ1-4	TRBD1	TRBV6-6	CASSYGAGGDEKLFF	TGTGCCAGCAGTTACGGGGCAGGGGGCGATGAAAAACTGTTTTTT
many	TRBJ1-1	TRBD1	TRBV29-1	CSVEGQENTEAFF	TGCAGCGTTGAGGGACAGGAGAACACTGAAGCTTTCTTT
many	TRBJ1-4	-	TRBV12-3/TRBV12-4	CASSSPSNEKLFF	TGTGCCAGCAGTTCCCCATCGAATGAAAAACTGTTTTTT
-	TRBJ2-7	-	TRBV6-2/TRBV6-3	CASRGEKTMTEYEQYF	TGTGCCAGCAGAGGCGAAAAGACCATGACCGAGTACGAGCAGTACTTC
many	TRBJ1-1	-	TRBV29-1	CSVGRGLNTEAFF	TGCAGCGTTGGTCGGGGCTTGAACACTGAAGCTTTCTTT
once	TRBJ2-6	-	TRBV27	CASSLIRGRGANVLTF	TGTGCCAGCAGTTTAATCAGGGGACGTGGGGCCAACGTCCTGACTTTC
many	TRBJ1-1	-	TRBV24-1	CATSDPGTEAFF	TGTGCCACCAGTGATCCTGGGACTGAAGCTTTCTTT
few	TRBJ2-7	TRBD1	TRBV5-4	CASSPNPQGSYEQYF	TGTGCCAGCAGCCCGAACCCACAGGGGTCTTACGAGCAGTACTTC
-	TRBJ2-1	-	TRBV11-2	CASSLTDTNEQFF	TGTGCCAGCAGCTTAACAGACACCAATGAGCAGTTCTTC
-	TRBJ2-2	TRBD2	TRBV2	CASTSGFSGELFF	TGTGCCAGCACTAGCGGTTTTTCCGGGGAGCTGTTTTTT
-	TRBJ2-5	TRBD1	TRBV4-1	CASSPTGQGGETQYF	TGCGCCAGCAGCCCCACGGGACAGGGTGGAGAGACCCAGTACTTC
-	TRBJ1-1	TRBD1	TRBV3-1	CASSRAGQGGEAFF	TGTGCCAGCAGCCGAGCAGGACAGGGCGGTGAAGCTTTCTTT
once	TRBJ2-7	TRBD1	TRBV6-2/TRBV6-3	CASNLYRGEQYF	TGTGCCAGCAATCTTTACAGGGGCGAGCAGTACTTC
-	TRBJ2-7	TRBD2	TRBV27	CASSFIGGSEQYF	TGTGCCAGCAGTTTTATCGGCGGGAGTGAGCAGTACTTC
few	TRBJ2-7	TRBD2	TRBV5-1	CASSLGLAAFYEQYF	TGCGCCAGCAGCTTGGGGCTAGCGGCCTTCTACGAGCAGTACTTC
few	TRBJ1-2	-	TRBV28	CASSLPLQGEGYTF	TGTGCCAGCAGTTTGCCCCTACAGGGAGAGGGCTACACCTTC